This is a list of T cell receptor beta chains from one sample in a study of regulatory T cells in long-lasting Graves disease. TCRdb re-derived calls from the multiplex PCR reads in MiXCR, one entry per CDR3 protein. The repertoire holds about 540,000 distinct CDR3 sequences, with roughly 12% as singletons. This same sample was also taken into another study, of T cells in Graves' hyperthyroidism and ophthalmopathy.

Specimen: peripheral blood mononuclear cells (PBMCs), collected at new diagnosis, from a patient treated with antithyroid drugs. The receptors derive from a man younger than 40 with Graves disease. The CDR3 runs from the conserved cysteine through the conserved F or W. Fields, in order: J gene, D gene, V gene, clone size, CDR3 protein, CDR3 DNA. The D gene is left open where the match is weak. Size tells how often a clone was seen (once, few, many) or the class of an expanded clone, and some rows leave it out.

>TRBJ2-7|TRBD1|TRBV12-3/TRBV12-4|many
CASRSPGQGTREQYF
TGTGCCAGCCGCTCCCCGGGACAGGGAACACGCGAGCAGTACTTC
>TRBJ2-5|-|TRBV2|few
CASSAGRGGKTQYF
TGTGCCAGCAGTGCGGGACGGGGTGGAAAGACCCAGTACTTC
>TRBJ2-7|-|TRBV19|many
CASSSKYEQYF
TGTGCCAGCAGTTCCAAATACGAGCAGTACTTC
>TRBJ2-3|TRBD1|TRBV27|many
CASSTPRDRAPDTQYF
TGTGCCAGCAGCACACCCCGGGACAGGGCTCCAGATACGCAGTATTTT
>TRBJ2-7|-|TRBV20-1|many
CSATDNAPEQYF
TGCAGTGCCACAGACAATGCCCCCGAGCAGTACTTC
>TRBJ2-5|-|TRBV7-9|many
CASSSSGIQETQYF
TGTGCCAGCAGCTCATCGGGGATACAAGAGACCCAGTACTTC
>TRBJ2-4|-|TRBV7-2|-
CASSLNIRVLGAKNIQYF
TGTGCCAGCAGCTTAAATATCAGGGTGCTTGGGGCCAAAAACATTCAGTACTTC
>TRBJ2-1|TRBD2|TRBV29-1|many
CSAHSGRNEQFF
TGCAGCGCTCACAGCGGGAGAAATGAGCAGTTCTTC
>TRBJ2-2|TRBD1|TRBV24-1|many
CATSGGTGRPGELFF
TGTGCCACCAGTGGTGGGACAGGGCGGCCCGGGGAGCTGTTTTTT
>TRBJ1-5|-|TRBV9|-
CASSAGHGVYSNQPQHF
TGTGCCAGCAGCGCAGGCCACGGGGTCTATAGCAATCAGCCCCAGCATTTT
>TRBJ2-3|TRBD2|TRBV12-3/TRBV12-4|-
CASSSGTSGRDTDTQYF
TGTGCCAGCAGCTCCGGGACTAGCGGGAGAGACACAGATACGCAGTATTTT
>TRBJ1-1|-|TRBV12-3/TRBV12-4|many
CASSHRQLGEAFF
TGTGCCAGCAGTCACCGACAGCTCGGTGAGGCTTTCTTT
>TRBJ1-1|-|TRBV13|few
CASSGGVWTEAFF
TGTGCCAGCAGCGGAGGGGTTTGGACTGAAGCTTTCTTT
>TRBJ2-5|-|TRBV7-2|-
CASTETRKETQYF
TGTGCCAGCACCGAGACTAGGAAAGAGACCCAGTACTTC
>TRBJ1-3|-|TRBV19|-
CASRMDMGNTIYF
TGTGCCAGTAGGATGGACATGGGAAACACCATATATTTT
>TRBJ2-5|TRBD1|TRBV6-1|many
CASRNRGVETQYF
TGTGCCAGCAGAAACAGGGGTGTGGAGACCCAGTACTTC
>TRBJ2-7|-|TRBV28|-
CASTLGRAGTYEQYF
TGTGCCAGCACCCTTGGAAGGGCAGGTACTTACGAGCAGTACTTC
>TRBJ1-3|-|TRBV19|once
CASSDRASGNTIYF
TGTGCCAGTAGCGATAGGGCGTCTGGAAACACCATATATTTT
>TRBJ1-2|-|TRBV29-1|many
CSVEWQGPYGYTF
TGCAGCGTTGAGTGGCAGGGCCCTTATGGCTACACCTTC
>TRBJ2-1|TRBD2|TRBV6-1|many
CASSVGLAGAPSSYNEQFF
TGTGCCAGCAGTGTAGGACTAGCGGGAGCCCCTAGCTCCTACAATGAGCAGTTCTTC
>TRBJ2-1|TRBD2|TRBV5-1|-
CASSPGLAGAAGNEQFF
TGCGCCAGCAGCCCTGGACTAGCGGGAGCGGCTGGGAATGAGCAGTTCTTC
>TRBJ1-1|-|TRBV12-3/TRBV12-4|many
CASSLTPGGNTEAFF
TGTGCCAGCAGTTTAACTCCCGGGGGGAACACTGAAGCTTTCTTT
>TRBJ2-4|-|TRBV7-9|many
CASSPSENIQYF
TGTGCCAGCAGCCCATCAGAAAACATTCAGTACTTC